This is a list of T cell receptor beta chains from one sample in a study of T-cell reconstitution after alpha-beta-depleted transplantation in children. Using its own MiXCR run on the PCR reads, TCRdb lists one record per CDR3 protein. The sample includes hundreds of thousands of distinct CDR3 sequences, 10% to 15% of them seen just once. This sample comprised PBMCs, mostly from graft donor cells, obtained 360 days after TCRalphabeta/CD19-depleted stem cell transplant. All receptors come from a male patient younger than 18 who had a stem cell transplant for acute myeloid leukemia, so the T cells may come from the graft donor. Both conserved end residues are part of each CDR3. D genes are given only for firm matches. Clone sizes are given selectively: once, few, many, or a class where the clone is expanded.

clone size | D gene | J gene | V gene | CDR3 DNA | CDR3 protein
many | NA | TRBJ2-5 | TRBV4-3 | TGCGCCAGCAGCCAAGTATGGGGGGAGACCCAGTACTTC | CASSQVWGETQYF
many | TRBD1 | TRBJ2-4 | TRBV15 | TGTGCCACCAGCAGAGATCATCCTTATGACAGGGTCAACATTCAGTACTTC | CATSRDHPYDRVNIQYF
NA | NA | TRBJ2-7 | TRBV21-1 | TGTGCCAGCAGCAAAGGCGCCAGTCCCTACGAGCAGTACTTC | CASSKGASPYEQYF
few | NA | TRBJ2-5 | TRBV2 | TGTGCCAGCTCGGTAGCACCAGAGACCCAGTACTTC | CASSVAPETQYF
many | NA | TRBJ2-1 | TRBV6-5 | TGTGCCAGCAGTTACCCCCAGGGTTATGCCTACAATGAGCAGTTCTTC | CASSYPQGYAYNEQFF
few | TRBD2 | TRBJ2-1 | TRBV19 | TGTGCCAGTAAGCTCTGGGAGGGCCTCAATGAGCAGTTCTTC | CASKLWEGLNEQFF
few | TRBD2 | TRBJ2-1 | TRBV4-3 | TGCGCCAGCAGCCTCCTAGCGGGAGCCATATACAATGAGCAGTTCTTC | CASSLLAGAIYNEQFF
few | TRBD2 | TRBJ2-7 | TRBV5-1 | TGCGCCAGCAGCTTTTCGGGAGCGGGAGGGCCAGTCGAGCAGTACTTC | CASSFSGAGGPVEQYF
NA | NA | TRBJ2-7 | TRBV4-2 | TGTGCCAGCAGCGGGCATTGGCGGGGCGACGGGTTCGAGCAGTACTTC | CASSGHWRGDGFEQYF
NA | NA | TRBJ2-7 | TRBV6-1 | TGTGCCAGCAGGAACGGTGGGAGGGGGCCCGAGCAGTACTTC | CASRNGGRGPEQYF
few | NA | TRBJ2-1 | TRBV7-4 | TGTGCCAGCAGTCCCTGGGGTAGCGGTGATTACAATGAGCAGTTCTTC | CASSPWGSGDYNEQFF
NA | TRBD1 | TRBJ2-1 | TRBV7-2 | TGTGCCAGCAGCTTAGAGGGACAGGTAAACAATGAGCAGTTCTTC | CASSLEGQVNNEQFF
few | NA | TRBJ2-2 | TRBV7-6 | TGTGCCAGCAGCCCGATACGACAGGAGACACTTCCCAGGGAGCTGTTTTTT | CASSPIRQETLPRELFF
many | NA | TRBJ2-1 | TRBV19 | TGTGCCAGTACCCGGGACTTTTACAATGAGCAGTTCTTC | CASTRDFYNEQFF
NA | TRBD2 | TRBJ2-3 | TRBV20-1 | TGCAGTGCTAGATTGGGACTAGCGGGACCCCTCAGCACAGATACGCAGTATTTT | CSARLGLAGPLSTDTQYF
few | NA | TRBJ2-2 | TRBV5-6 | TGTGCCAGCAGCTTGGGGACCGGGCCCGACACCGGGGAGCTGTTTTTT | CASSLGTGPDTGELFF
NA | NA | TRBJ2-7 | TRBV30 | TGTGCCTGGAGTGTGGGTGGGAACGAGCAGTACTTC | CAWSVGGNEQYF
few | TRBD2 | TRBJ2-3 | TRBV7-3 | TGTGCCAGCAGCTTAACGCTTCGGACTAGCGGGATCCGAACGACAGATACGCAGTATTTT | CASSLTLRTSGIRTTDTQYF
few | TRBD2 | TRBJ2-3 | TRBV10-3 | TGTGCCATCAGTGATGTACTAGCGGGCGGCACAGATACGCAGTATTTT | CAISDVLAGGTDTQYF
many | NA | TRBJ1-5 | TRBV2 | TGTGCCAGCAGTGGAGTGGGGTTTAGCAATCAGCCCCAGCATTTT | CASSGVGFSNQPQHF
NA | TRBD2 | TRBJ2-3 | TRBV24-1 | TGTGCCACCAGTGATCCTAATAGCGGGAGGCAAGATACGCAGTATTTT | CATSDPNSGRQDTQYF
few | NA | TRBJ1-5 | TRBV28 | TGTGCCAGCAGTTTATGGGGCAGGGAGGTGAAGCCCCAGCATTTT | CASSLWGREVKPQHF
few | TRBD2 | TRBJ2-5 | TRBV12-3/TRBV12-4 | TGTGCCAGCAGTACAGCGGGGAGTGATCTACAGGCCCAGTACTTC | CASSTAGSDLQAQYF
few | TRBD2 | TRBJ2-2 | TRBV28 | TGTGCCAGCAGTTTTGGGACTAGCGGGCCGACGAACACCGGGGAGCTGTTTTTT | CASSFGTSGPTNTGELFF
once | TRBD1 | TRBJ2-7 | TRBV30 | TGTGCCTGGAATCCAGGGGGCGGGTACGAGCAGTACTTC | CAWNPGGGYEQYF
once | TRBD2 | TRBJ2-7 | TRBV11-2 | TGTGCCAGCAGCCGACTAGCGGGAGGGGAGTACGAGCAGTACTTC | CASSRLAGGEYEQYF